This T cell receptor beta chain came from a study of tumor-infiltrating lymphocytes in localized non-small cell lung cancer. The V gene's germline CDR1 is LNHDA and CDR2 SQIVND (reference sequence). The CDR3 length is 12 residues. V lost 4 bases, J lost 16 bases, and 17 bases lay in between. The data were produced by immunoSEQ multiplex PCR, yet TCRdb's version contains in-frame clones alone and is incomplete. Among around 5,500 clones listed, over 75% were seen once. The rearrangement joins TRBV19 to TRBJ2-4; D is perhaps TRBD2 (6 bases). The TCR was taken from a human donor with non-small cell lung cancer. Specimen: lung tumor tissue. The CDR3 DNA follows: TGTGCCAGTAGTACCTTTTACCGGGAGCCATACTTC. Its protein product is CASSTFYREPYF.